These 8 T cell receptor beta chains originate from one sample sequenced in a study of blood T cells in healthy people across ages. With a J-beta primer mix and a sample-barcoded 5' primer, a second PCR ran roughly 7 to 11 cycles. TCRdb re-analysed the 5' RACE reads in MiXCR, keeping a single row per CDR3 protein. The data hold hundreds of thousands of distinct CDR3 sequences, with around 46% observed a single time. Sequences were obtained from blood. The receptors originated from a man under 40 in good health.

This clonotype was seen only once. The V gene is TRBV7-9, the J gene TRBJ2-4, with 8 bases lining up with TRBD2. With the DNA end fitting TRBJ2-7 better, the J assignment may be wrong. This CDR3 comprises 17 residues. From germline, CDR1 is SEHNR and CDR2 FQNEAQ (reference sequence). The CDR3 sequence is CASSSLAAAGGSYEQYF. CDR3 bases: TGTGCCAGCAGCTCCCTGGCGGCGGCGGGAGGTAGCTACGAGCAGTACTTC.

The chain uses TRBV9 and TRBJ2-1, with 12 bases that match TRBD2. V shed 4 bases and J 0 bases; nucleotides not matched to a gene: 14. The length of the CDR3 is 20 residues. Looked up from germline, CDR1 is SGDLS and CDR2 is YYNGEE. The CDR3 nucleotides are TGTGCCAGCAGCAGCGTAGGTACTAGCGGGGGGTCCAGCTCCTACAATGAGCAGTTCTTC. It yields the protein CASSSVGTSGGSSSYNEQFF. Complete variable domain (other parts from reference TRBV9 and TRBJ2-1): DSGVTQTPKHLITATGQRVTLRCSPRSGDLSVYWYQQSLDQGLQFLIQYYNGEERAKGNILERFSAQQFPDLHSELNLSSLELGDSALYFCASSSVGTSGGSSSYNEQFFGPGTRLTVL.

This chain links TRBV9 with TRBJ2-3; TRBD1 is a possible D gene (6 bases). V lost 0 bases to trimming and J lost 5 bases, with 7 bases between them. CDR1 is SGDLS, CDR2 YYNGEE, per germline. The CDR3 has 13 amino acids. The DNA for the CDR3 is TGTGCCAGCAGCGTAGAACAGGGAGATACGCAGTATTTT. Translation gives CASSVEQGDTQYF.

The chain couples TRBV7-9 to TRBJ2-1, with D possibly TRBD1 on 7 matching bases. Looked up from germline, CDR1 is SEHNR and CDR2 is FQNEAQ (reference sequence). Trimming left V 2 bases short and J 7 bases short, with 15 bases between. The CDR3 totals 15 residues. Here the CDR3 DNA reads TGTGCCAGCAGCTTATTCGGCAGGGGGGTTAATGAGCAGTTCTTC. This encodes CASSLFGRGVNEQFF.

The rearrangement links TRBV20-1 to TRBJ2-3; no definite D call. The germline gives CDR1 DFQATT, CDR2 SNEGSKA (reference sequence). V lost 3 bases and J 0 bases, leaving 25 bases between the germline ends. The CDR3 totals 19 residues. The CDR3 here is CSASSDVSQIKTSTDTQYF. In DNA form, the CDR3 reads TGCAGTGCTAGTTCCGATGTTAGTCAAATTAAAACTAGCACAGATACGCAGTATTTT.

The chain employs TRBV3-1 and TRBJ1-2; D is unclear. Trimming removed 4 bases at V and 5 bases at J, with 17 bases between. The CDR3 contains 15 residues. Germline V lookup: CDR1 LGHDT, CDR2 YNNKEL (reference sequence). The CDR3 coding sequence is TGTGCCAGCAGCCCCGACGCGGGAAGGCGATATGGCTACACCTTC. It encodes CASSPDAGRRYGYTF. Full variable domain (remainder filled in from reference TRBV3-1 and TRBJ1-2): DTAVSQTPKYLVTQMGNDKSIKCEQNLGHDTMYWYKQDSKKFLKIMFSYNNKELIINETVPNRFSPKSPDKAHLNLHINSLELGDSAVYFCASSPDAGRRYGYTFGSGTRLTVV.

The V call is TRBV20-1, the J call TRBJ2-1, with 10 positions matching TRBD1. Looked up from germline, CDR1 is DFQATT and CDR2 is SNEGSKA (reference sequence). This CDR3 spans 15 amino acids. Trimming at V came to 6 bases and at J to 4 bases, leaving 9 bases not matched to a gene. The CDR3 loop is CSATAGTGVYNEQFF. In DNA, the CDR3 is TGCAGTGCAACCGCCGGGACAGGGGTTTACAATGAGCAGTTCTTC.

V and J are TRBV5-1 and TRBJ2-6; 7 bases are a match to TRBD1. V shed 6 bases, J shed 0 bases, and the junction held 12 bases outside the gene matches. Germline V CDR1 and CDR2: SGHRS, YFSETQ. The CDR3 extends over 18 amino acids. The CDR3 reads CASTPRTGTSSGANVLTF. CDR3 coding DNA: TGCGCCAGCACACCCCGGACAGGAACTAGCTCTGGGGCCAACGTCCTGACTTTC. The full variable domain, completed using reference TRBV5-1 and TRBJ2-6, is KAGVTQTPRYLIKTRGQQVTLSCSPISGHRSVSWYQQTPGQGLQFLFEYFSETQRNKGNFPGRFSGRQFSNSRSEMNVSTLELGDSALYLCASTPRTGTSSGANVLTFGAGSRLTVL.